Sequencing of this T cell receptor beta chain was carried out in a study of beta chain features in type 1 diabetes. Study overall: Analysis included around 110,000,000 sorted cells drawn from all samples. Points from the study as a whole: The similarity of naive, central memory and Treg TCRB repertoires appeared greater among patients than among healthy donors. Within each of all four CD4+ subsets, Type 1 diabetes patients had TCRB CDR3s that were moderately but significantly shorter.

Worth noting for this clone: Its specificity is not known.

Isolated RNA was reverse transcribed in full, so expressed TCRB transcripts were sequenced. Sequenced by immunoSEQ multiplex PCR; TCRdb stores in-frame clones only, minus some. The top ten clones hold approximately 0.62% of a sample with roughly 180,000 clones, about 12% of them seen once. Cells sorted by CD45RO/CCR7/CD25/CD127/CD95/CD27 comprised CD4+ naive, central memory, regulatory and stem cell-like memory cells. Input material: central memory CD4+ T cells from blood. The receptor comes from a woman aged 18-35 years in good health.

Here the CDR3 reads CASSRFSTGIGNNEQFF. DNA for the CDR3: TGTGCCAGCAGCCGGTTTTCGACAGGGATAGGGAACAATGAGCAGTTCTTC. The V and J genes are TRBV14 and TRBJ2-1; 7 bases match TRBD1. The germline V gene encodes CDR1 SGHDN and CDR2 FVKESK. With V trimmed by 4 bases and J by 5 bases, 14 bases remained unmatched. The CDR3 is 17 residues long.